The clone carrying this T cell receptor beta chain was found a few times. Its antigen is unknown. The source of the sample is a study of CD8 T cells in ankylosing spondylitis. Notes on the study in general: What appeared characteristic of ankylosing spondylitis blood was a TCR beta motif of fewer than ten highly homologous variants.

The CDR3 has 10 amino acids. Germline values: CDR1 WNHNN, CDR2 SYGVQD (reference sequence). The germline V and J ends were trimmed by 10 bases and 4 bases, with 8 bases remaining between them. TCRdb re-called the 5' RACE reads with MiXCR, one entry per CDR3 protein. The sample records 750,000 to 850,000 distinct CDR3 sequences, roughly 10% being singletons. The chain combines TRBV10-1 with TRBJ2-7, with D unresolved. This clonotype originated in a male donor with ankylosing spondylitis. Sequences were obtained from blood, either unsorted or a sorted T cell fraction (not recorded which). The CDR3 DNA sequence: TGCGCCACCAACCCATACGAGCAGTACTTC. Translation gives CATNPYEQYF.